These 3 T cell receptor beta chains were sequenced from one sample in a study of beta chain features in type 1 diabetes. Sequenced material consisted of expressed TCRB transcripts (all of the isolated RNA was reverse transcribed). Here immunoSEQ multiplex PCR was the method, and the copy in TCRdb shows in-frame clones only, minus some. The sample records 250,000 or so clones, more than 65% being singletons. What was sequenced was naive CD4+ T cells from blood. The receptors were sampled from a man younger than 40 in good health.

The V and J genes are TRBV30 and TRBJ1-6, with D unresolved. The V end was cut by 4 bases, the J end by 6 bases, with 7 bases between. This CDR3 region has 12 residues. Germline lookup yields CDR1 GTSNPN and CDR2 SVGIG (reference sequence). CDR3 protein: CAWTRVNSPLHF. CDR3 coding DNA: TGTGCCTGGACCCGAGTTAATTCACCCCTCCACTTT.

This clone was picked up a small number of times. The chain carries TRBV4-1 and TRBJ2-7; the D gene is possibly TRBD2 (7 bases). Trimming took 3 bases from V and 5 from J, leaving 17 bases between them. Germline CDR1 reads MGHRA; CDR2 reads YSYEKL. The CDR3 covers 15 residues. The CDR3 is CASSHIGRGRNEQYF. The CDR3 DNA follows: TGCGCCAGCAGCCACATAGGGAGGGGGAGGAACGAGCAGTACTTC.

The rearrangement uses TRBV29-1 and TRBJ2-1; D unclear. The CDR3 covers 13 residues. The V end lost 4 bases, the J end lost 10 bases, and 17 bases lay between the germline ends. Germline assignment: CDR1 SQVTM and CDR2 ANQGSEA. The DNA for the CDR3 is TGCAGCGTTGTGGACCGGGTAGTCTCCGAGCAGTTCTTC. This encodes CSVVDRVVSEQFF.